One and the same sample provided the 12 T cell receptor beta chains below, sequenced in a study of T cells in Graves' hyperthyroidism and ophthalmopathy. Amplified TCR beta CDR3 regions came from RNA transcripts. First-round RT-PCR with HTBI primers amplified the TCR CDR3 region. A single record per CDR3 protein comes from TCRdb applying MiXCR to the multiplex PCR reads. The data show around 600,000 distinct CDR3 sequences, approximately 14% seen once. Input material: blood. The receptor source for this set is a woman in her fifties or sixties with Graves' ophthalmopathy.

This clonotype occurred many times. CDR3 bases: TGTGCCAGCAGTTACGGGACAGGGAAAGAGACCCAGTACTTC. Translated: CASSYGTGKETQYF. The genes are TRBV6-5 and TRBJ2-5, with 9 bases fitting TRBD1. The CDR3 sequence is 14 residues long. J was trimmed by 3 bases and V by 2 bases; bases with no gene match: 1. Germline V gene sequence: CDR1 MNHEY, CDR2 SVGAGI.

This chain joins TRBV9 and TRBJ1-6; possibly TRBD1 for D (5 bases). Germline CDR1 reads SGDLS; CDR2 reads YYNGEE. The CDR3 is 18 amino acids. The V end was cut by 0 bases, the J end by 1 base, with 14 bases between. As DNA, the CDR3 is TGTGCCAGCAGCGTAGGCACCCGGGGGGAATCCTATAATTCACCCCTCCACTTT. Its protein product is CASSVGTRGESYNSPLHF.

This clonotype was seen ten or more times. The chain recombines TRBV28 with TRBJ2-7, with 7 bases matching TRBD1. V trimming: 5 bases; J trimming: 4 bases; junction bases outside the gene matches: 8. Germline CDR1 and CDR2: MDHEN and SYDVKM. The CDR3 consists of 14 residues. CDR3: CASSNRGSYYEQYF. CDR3 DNA: TGTGCCAGCAGTAACAGGGGATCCTATTACGAGCAGTACTTC.

This chain connects TRBV12-3 or TRBV12-4 to TRBJ1-1, with TRBD1 identical over 12 bases. Trimming took 5 bases from V and 5 from J; bases not matched to a gene: 9. The CDR3 runs 16 residues. The CDR3 protein is CASSPGTGGVGTEAFF. The CDR3 nucleotides read TGTGCCAGCAGTCCAGGGACAGGGGGCGTAGGAACTGAAGCTTTCTTT.

This clonotype was seen a handful of times. V and J are TRBV5-4 and TRBJ2-1; D possibly corresponds to TRBD2 (7 bases). Germline values: CDR1 SGHNT, CDR2 YYREEE (reference sequence). Trimming shortened V by 6 bases and J by 8 bases, and 21 bases separated the two germline ends. The CDR3 consists of 15 residues. CDR3 in amino acids: CASTLGGRAGDEQFF. CDR3 coding DNA: TGTGCCAGCACCCTAGGGGGGAGGGCCGGCGATGAGCAGTTCTTC.

The chain has TRBV12-3 or TRBV12-4 and TRBJ1-2; no definite D call. V was trimmed by 5 bases and J by 8 bases, leaving 15 bases between them. CDR3 length: 13 amino acids. The CDR3 is CASSLHVTGGYTF. The CDR3 DNA follows: TGTGCCAGCAGTCTACACGTGACGGGAGGCTACACCTTC.

This clonotype has a handful of counts. This may be a read error, as it is one base from a much larger clone. The CDR3 spells CANSTYRDSNYGYTF. The CDR3 DNA reads as TGTGCCAACAGCACGTACAGAGATTCTAACTATGGCTACACCTTC. The chain combines TRBV11-2 with TRBJ1-2; D call uncertain. Per the germline V gene, CDR1 is SGHAT and CDR2 is FQNNGV. The CDR3 covers 15 residues.

V and J are TRBV20-1 and TRBJ2-7, with TRBD2 matching over 14 bases. The ends lost 3 bases at V and 2 bases at J; junction bases unmatched: 3. The length of the CDR3 is 15 residues. Germline lookup yields CDR1 DFQATT and CDR2 SNEGSKA (reference sequence). CDR3 nucleotide sequence: TGCAGTGCTAGGAAGACTAGCGGGAGGGCCTACGAGCAGTACTTC. As protein: CSARKTSGRAYEQYF.

This clonotype was detected ten times or more. The CDR3 protein is CASNVREYQPQHF. In DNA, the CDR3 is TGTGCCAGTAATGTACGGGAATATCAGCCCCAGCATTTT. This chain uses TRBV19 with TRBJ1-5; the D is unclear. The CDR3 covers 13 residues. V shed 7 bases and J shed 5 bases, with 12 bases lying between them. The germline gives CDR1 LNHDA, CDR2 SQIVND (reference sequence).

There are a few counts of this clonotype. The CDR3 reads CAWSANWGNQPQHF. The CDR3 region has the DNA TGTGCCTGGAGTGCCAATTGGGGCAATCAGCCCCAGCATTTT. The rearrangement links TRBV30 to TRBJ1-5; D gene unclear. Per the germline V gene, CDR1 is GTSNPN and CDR2 is SVGIG (reference sequence). V shed 1 base and J shed 2 bases, with 9 bases lying between them. The CDR3 consists of 14 residues.

V is TRBV10-3 and J is TRBJ2-7, with a tentative D call TRBD1 (6 bases). CDR3 length: 15 amino acids. The germline gives CDR1 ENHRY, CDR2 SYGVKD. V dropped 3 bases and J dropped 2 bases, with 14 bases sitting between them. The CDR3 region is CAISDQGHSPYEQYF. The CDR3 DNA is TGTGCCATCAGTGATCAGGGACATTCCCCCTACGAGCAGTACTTC.

This clonotype has at least ten counts. The CDR3 sequence: CASSYDWTGNEQYF. The CDR3 DNA is TGTGCCAGCAGTTATGATTGGACAGGGAACGAGCAGTACTTC. The J gene is TRBJ2-7, the V gene TRBV7-9; 8 positions agree with TRBD1. The CDR3 consists of 14 residues. Germline CDR1 SEHNR, CDR2 FQNEAQ (reference sequence). The V gene end was trimmed by 6 bases and the J gene end by 5 bases; junction bases not matched to a gene: 9.